This record concerns one T cell receptor beta chain sequence. The CDR3 consists of 17 residues. Germline V gene sequence: CDR1 SGHAT, CDR2 FQNNGV. J was trimmed by 5 bases and V by 2 bases; bases with no gene match: 13. This record comes from a study of blood T cell repertoires in COVID-19. About the research overall: Samples representing acute and convalescent COVID-19 were sourced from the United States, Italy and Spain.

Seattle patients were enrolled during active infection and followed longitudinally. As originally analysed: Estimation of nucleated cell counts was performed using reference gene primer amplification. Some clones are missing from TCRdb's copy, which holds only in-frame ones; the method was immunoSEQ multiplex PCR. V, J and clone size are taken as reported in that table, and D and trimming were inferred from the DNA itself. The table has some 170,000 clones, 81% seen once; the top ten hold 9.5% to 12%. The TCR comes from a woman in her 40s with COVID-19, enrolled during active disease. Sequenced sample: peripheral blood. The gene calls are TRBV11-2 and TRBJ1-1; 8 bases align to TRBD1. The CDR3 DNA follows: TGTGCCAGCAGCTTAAGGTGGTCAGGGGGCCTGAGGACTGAAGCTTTCTTT. Its protein is CASSLRWSGGLRTEAFF.